The present T cell receptor beta chain was sequenced within a study of technical replicates of blood from several donors. The assay was immunoSEQ multiplex PCR, and TCRdb's table has in-frame clones only and misses some. Altogether about 94,000 clones are present, almost 97% being singletons, with the ten largest covering approximately 0.35%. This clone showed up just a few times. The germline gives CDR1 MNHNS, CDR2 SASEGT. Trimming pared 4 bases from V and 0 bases from J, leaving 4 bases between. CDR3 length: 13 amino acids. The sequencing sample was made of T cells isolated from PBMCs. The rearrangement uses TRBV6-1 and TRBJ1-5; D unresolved. The clonotype originates from a human donor in good health. Here the CDR3 DNA reads TGTGCCAGCAGTGTGTATAGCAATCAGCCCCAGCATTTT. Translated: CASSVYSNQPQHF.